A selection of T cell receptor beta chains follows, all from one sample in a study of shared clonotypes between healthy human individuals. TCRdb's copy holds only in-frame clones and misses some; the assay was immunoSEQ multiplex PCR. The data hold millions of clones, with about 95% observed a single time. Sequenced material: naive CD8+ T cells sorted from blood. Every receptor here comes from a man between 18 and 35 years old in good health. Each CDR3 is given with its conserved first and last residue. D genes are given only for firm matches. Clone sizes are given selectively: once, few, many, or a class where the clone is expanded.

J	V	D	size	CDR3	DNA
TRBJ2-5	TRBV6-6	TRBD1	.	CASSVEGTGIQETQYF	TGTGCCAGCAGTGTCGAAGGGACAGGGATACAAGAGACCCAGTACTTC
TRBJ1-2	TRBV4-1	TRBD1	.	CASSQEDGTAFYGYTF	TGCGCCAGCAGCCAAGAAGACGGGACAGCCTTTTATGGCTACACCTTC
TRBJ1-4	TRBV4-3	.	.	CASSQDFDRNEKLFF	TGCGCCAGCAGCCAAGATTTCGATCGTAATGAAAAACTGTTTTTT
TRBJ2-2	TRBV2	.	.	CASSGLDETGELFF	TGTGCCAGCAGTGGACTAGACGAGACCGGGGAGCTGTTTTTT
TRBJ1-2	TRBV30	.	.	CQPGHYGYTF	TGTCAGCCGGGGCACTATGGCTACACCTTC
TRBJ2-7	TRBV10-3	TRBD2	.	CAISETGTSKPGEQYF	TGTGCCATCAGTGAGACCGGGACTAGCAAACCGGGGGAGCAGTACTTC
TRBJ2-7	TRBV7-2	.	.	CASSFGRRDDEQYF	TGTGCCAGCAGCTTCGGCAGGCGGGACGACGAGCAGTACTTC
TRBJ2-7	TRBV5-1	TRBD2	once	CASSLGLAGGSYEQYF	TGCGCCAGCAGCTTGGGCCTAGCGGGAGGCTCCTACGAGCAGTACTTC
TRBJ1-1	TRBV2	TRBD1	.	CASSEPDRVDAFF	TGTGCCAGCAGTGAACCCGACAGGGTTGATGCTTTCTTT
TRBJ1-1	TRBV5-1	.	.	CASSLEGRTEAFF	TGCGCCAGCAGCTTGGAGGGGAGAACTGAAGCTTTCTTT
TRBJ1-6	TRBV11-2	TRBD1	.	CASSSGFGTANSPLHF	TGTGCCAGCAGCTCAGGATTCGGGACAGCCAATTCACCCCTCCACTTT
TRBJ1-2	TRBV19	TRBD1	.	CASSSWGTGSNYGYTF	TGTGCCAGTAGTTCATGGGGGACAGGGTCGAACTATGGCTACACCTTC
TRBJ2-3	TRBV7-6	TRBD1	.	CASSRDSATQTDTQYF	TGTGCCAGCAGTCGGGACAGCGCCACCCAAACAGATACGCAGTATTTT
TRBJ2-5	TRBV27	.	once	CASSLSDGTSETQYF	TGTGCCAGCAGTTTATCGGACGGTACGTCTGAGACCCAGTACTTC
TRBJ1-6	TRBV6-5	.	.	CASSPTGNSPLHF	TGTGCCAGCAGCCCGACGGGTAATTCACCCCTCCACTTT
TRBJ2-1	TRBV6-5	TRBD1	.	CASSWTGGYNEQFF	TGTGCCAGCAGTTGGACAGGGGGCTACAATGAGCAGTTCTTC
TRBJ1-2	TRBV9	TRBD1	.	CASSVTGTDNYGYTF	TGTGCCAGCAGCGTAACCGGGACAGACAACTATGGCTACACCTTC
TRBJ2-1	TRBV2	.	.	CASSDIVVGYEQFF	TGTGCCAGCAGTGATATAGTCGTTGGCTATGAGCAGTTCTTC
TRBJ1-1	TRBV18	TRBD1	.	CASSPETDRDYRLAEAFF	TGTGCCAGCTCACCGGAAACGGACAGGGATTATCGTCTCGCTGAAGCTTTCTTT
TRBJ2-5	TRBV5-6	TRBD2	.	CASSSPTSGGVETQYF	TGTGCCAGCAGCTCCCCTACTAGCGGGGGGGTCGAGACCCAGTACTTC
TRBJ1-2	TRBV29-1	.	.	CSVEDLGGLGGYTF	TGCAGCGTTGAAGATTTAGGGGGGCTGGGTGGCTACACCTTC
TRBJ2-3	TRBV5-1	.	.	CASSFTGPTSTDTQYF	TGCGCCAGCAGCTTCACAGGTCCCACTAGCACAGATACGCAGTATTTT
TRBJ2-4	TRBV27	TRBD2	once	CASSPTRGLAGPYQAKNIQYF	TGTGCCAGCAGTCCAACCCGGGGACTAGCGGGACCCTACCAAGCCAAAAACATTCAGTACTTC
TRBJ1-2	TRBV28	.	.	CASSLQGEWVYGYTF	TGTGCCAGCAGTTTACAAGGGGAGTGGGTCTATGGCTACACCTTC
TRBJ2-5	TRBV28	TRBD2	few	CASSPRLAGGGEETQYF	TGTGCCAGCAGCCCGAGACTAGCGGGGGGTGGGGAGGAGACCCAGTACTTC
TRBJ1-1	TRBV7-9	.	.	CASSSNTDEAFF	TGTGCCAGCAGCTCTAACACGGATGAAGCTTTCTTT
TRBJ1-1	TRBV5-1	.	.	CASRHGTLNTEAFF	TGCGCCAGCCGCCACGGGACGTTGAACACTGAAGCTTTCTTT
TRBJ1-2	TRBV10-2	TRBD1	.	CASSETTGREGGYTF	TGCGCCAGCAGTGAGACGACAGGGAGGGAAGGGGGCTACACCTTC
TRBJ1-2	TRBV18	.	once	CASSPSRGNLDYGYTF	TGTGCCAGCTCACCGTCCAGGGGTAATTTGGATTATGGCTACACCTTC
TRBJ2-3	TRBV5-4	.	.	CASSWPGDEDTQYF	TGTGCCAGCAGCTGGCCGGGCGACGAAGATACGCAGTATTTT
TRBJ1-1	TRBV5-6	.	.	CASSLAGWENTEAFF	TGTGCCAGCAGCTTGGCGGGTTGGGAGAACACTGAAGCTTTCTTT
TRBJ1-1	TRBV7-2	.	.	CASSLATGQLNTEAFF	TGTGCCAGCAGCTTAGCTACCGGACAGTTAAACACTGAAGCTTTCTTT